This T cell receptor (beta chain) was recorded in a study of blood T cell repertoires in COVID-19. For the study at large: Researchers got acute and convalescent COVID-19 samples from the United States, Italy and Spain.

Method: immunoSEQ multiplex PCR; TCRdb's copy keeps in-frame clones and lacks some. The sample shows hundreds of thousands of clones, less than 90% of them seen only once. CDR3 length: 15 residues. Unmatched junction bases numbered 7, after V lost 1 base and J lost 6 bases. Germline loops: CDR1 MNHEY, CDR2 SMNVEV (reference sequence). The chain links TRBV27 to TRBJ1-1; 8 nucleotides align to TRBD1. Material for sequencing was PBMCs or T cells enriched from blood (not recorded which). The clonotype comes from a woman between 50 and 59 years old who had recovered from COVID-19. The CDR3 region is CASSLYAGGLAEAFF. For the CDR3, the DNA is TGTGCCAGCAGTTTATATGCAGGGGGCTTGGCTGAAGCTTTCTTT.